The present T cell receptor beta chain was sequenced within a study of shared clonotypes between healthy human individuals. For the study at large: Per donor, CD8 memory used one plate, CD8 naive used two, CD4 memory used three and CD4 naive used three. Study conclusions and caveats: Memory subsets generally showed lower estimated richness than naive subsets. Sorted-subset samples were not fully sequenced, rarefaction indicated.

The CDR3 is made up of 17 amino acids. The germline CDR1 and CDR2 sequences are SGDLS and YYNGEE. With 0 bases clipped from V and 4 bases from J, the junction kept 10 bases outside the gene matches. As concerns this clone: No antigen is known for it.

Using immunoSEQ multiplex PCR, the repertoire was profiled, and TCRdb retains in-frame clones only, with some absent. Of about 2.1 million clones in the sample, around 95% were seen once. Naive CD8 populations comprised CD45RO-negative cells positively selected for CCR7, excluding terminally differentiated effector memory CD45RA+ cells. This sequence joins TRBV9 and TRBJ2-5; 9 nucleotides agree with TRBD2. This TCR was recovered from a man younger than 35 in good health. Some clones in this sample may be carry-over from other donors' samples. The sample consisted of naive CD8+ T cells from PBMCs. The CDR3 DNA sequence: TGTGCCAGCAGCGTAGACGAATGGCTAGCGGGACGAGAGACCCAGTACTTC. Translating gives CASSVDEWLAGRETQYF.